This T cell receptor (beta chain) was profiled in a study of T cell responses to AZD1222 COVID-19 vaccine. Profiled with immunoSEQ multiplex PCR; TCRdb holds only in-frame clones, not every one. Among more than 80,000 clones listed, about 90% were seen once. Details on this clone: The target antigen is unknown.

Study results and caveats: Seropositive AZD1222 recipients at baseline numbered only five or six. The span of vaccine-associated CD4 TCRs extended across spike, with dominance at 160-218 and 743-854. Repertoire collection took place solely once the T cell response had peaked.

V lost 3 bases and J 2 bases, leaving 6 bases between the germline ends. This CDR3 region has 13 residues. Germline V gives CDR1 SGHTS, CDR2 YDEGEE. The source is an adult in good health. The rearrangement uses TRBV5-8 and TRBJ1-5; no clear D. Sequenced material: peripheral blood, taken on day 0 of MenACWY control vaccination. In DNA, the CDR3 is TGTGCCAGCAGCTCGAGGGGCAATCAGCCCCAGCATTTT. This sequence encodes CASSSRGNQPQHF.